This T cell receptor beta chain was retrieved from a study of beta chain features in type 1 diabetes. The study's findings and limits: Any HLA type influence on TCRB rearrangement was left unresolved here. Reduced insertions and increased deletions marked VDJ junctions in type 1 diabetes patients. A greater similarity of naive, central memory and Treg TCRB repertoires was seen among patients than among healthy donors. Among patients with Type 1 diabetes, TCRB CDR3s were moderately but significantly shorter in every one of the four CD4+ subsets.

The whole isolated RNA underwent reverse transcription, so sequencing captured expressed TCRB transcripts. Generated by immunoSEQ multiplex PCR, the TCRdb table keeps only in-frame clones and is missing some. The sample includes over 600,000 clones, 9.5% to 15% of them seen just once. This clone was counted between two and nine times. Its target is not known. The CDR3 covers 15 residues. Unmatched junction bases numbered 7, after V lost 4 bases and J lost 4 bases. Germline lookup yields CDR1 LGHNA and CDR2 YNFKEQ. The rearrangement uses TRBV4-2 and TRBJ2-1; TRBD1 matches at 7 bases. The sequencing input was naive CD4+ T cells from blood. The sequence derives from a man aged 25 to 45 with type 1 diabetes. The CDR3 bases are TGTGCCAGCAGCCCCCTCCCGGGACAGTACAATGAGCAGTTCTTC. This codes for CASSPLPGQYNEQFF.